Below are 8 T cell receptor beta chains sequenced from a single sample in a study of blood T cells in healthy people across ages. A second PCR, run for roughly 7 to 11 cycles, used a sample-barcoded 5' primer plus a J-beta primer mix. TCRdb recomputed calls from the 5' RACE reads with MiXCR, one row per CDR3 protein. The table lists hundreds of thousands of distinct CDR3 sequences, around 26% of them singletons. The sequenced sample consisted of blood. These TCRs come from a woman older than 75 in good health.

This clonotype has ten or more counts. This rearrangement joins TRBV7-2 to TRBJ2-5, with 13 bases fitting TRBD2. V was pared by 5 bases and J by 4 bases, with 4 bases of the junction left unmatched. Germline CDR1 is SGHTA and CDR2 is FQGNSA. The length of the CDR3 is 15 residues. The CDR3 DNA is TGTGCCAGCAGCGAGACTAGCGGGGGGAGAGAGACCCAGTACTTC. It yields the protein CASSETSGGRETQYF.

A few counts support this clonotype. The chain employs TRBV28 and TRBJ2-1, with D possibly TRBD1 on 5 matching bases. Germline V CDR1 and CDR2: MDHEN, SYDVKM. The CDR3 has 16 residues. V lost 0 bases and J 3 bases, leaving 12 bases between the germline ends. The CDR3 DNA follows: TGTGCCAGCAGTTTATGGGAAGGGGCTCACTACAATGAGCAGTTCTTC. This encodes CASSLWEGAHYNEQFF. Full variable domain (remainder filled in from reference TRBV28 and TRBJ2-1): DVKVTQSSRYLVKRTGEKVFLECVQDMDHENMFWYRQDPGLGLRLIYFSYDVKMKEKGDIPEGYSVSREKKERFSLILESASTNQTSMYLCASSLWEGAHYNEQFFGPGTRLTVL.

At least ten counts were recorded for this clonotype. The J gene is TRBJ2-3, the V gene TRBV7-9; D might be TRBD1 (5 bases). V was clipped by 5 bases and J by 2 bases, with 17 bases between them. The V gene's germline CDR1 is SEHNR and CDR2 FQNEAQ (reference sequence). The CDR3 sequence is 16 residues long. The CDR3 protein is CASSPRTQRSTDTQYF. The CDR3 bases are TGTGCCAGCAGCCCCCGGACACAACGATCCACAGATACGCAGTATTTT.

The chain is built from TRBV10-3 and TRBJ2-3, with 9 nucleotides matching TRBD1. There are 16 residues in the CDR3. Germline V lookup: CDR1 ENHRY, CDR2 SYGVKD. The V and J ends lost 1 base and 5 bases, in that order; junction bases with no gene match: 7. The CDR3 is CAISEYAGQGRDTQYF. In DNA form, the CDR3 reads TGTGCCATCAGTGAGTATGCGGGACAGGGCCGAGATACGCAGTATTTT.

This clonotype was detected ten times or more. V and J are TRBV3-1 and TRBJ2-4, with D tentatively TRBD1 (6 bases). There are 15 residues in the CDR3. V was shortened by 1 base and J by 4 bases, with 11 bases between the two germline ends. Per the germline V gene, CDR1 is LGHDT and CDR2 is YNNKEL (reference sequence). The DNA of the CDR3 is TGTGCCAGCAGCCAAGGAATTACAGGGAAAAACATTCAGTACTTC. Translated, it gives CASSQGITGKNIQYF.

The chain is built from TRBV7-2 and TRBJ1-4; 8 bases map to TRBD1. From germline, CDR1 is SGHTA and CDR2 FQGNSA. This CDR3 comprises 14 residues. V lost 1 base to trimming and J lost 12 bases; unmatched junction nucleotides: 7. Here the CDR3 DNA reads TGTGCCAGCAGCTTAGTCCAGACAGGGGTGGAACTGTTTTTT. It yields the protein CASSLVQTGVELFF.

A note on this clonotype: Since a much larger clone is just one base distant, this may be a read error. The CDR3 end shows no conserved phenylalanine or tryptophan, and so a read error is likely. J is TRBJ2-3 and V is TRBV6-2 or TRBV6-3, with D tentatively TRBD1 (5 bases). The CDR3 has 11 amino acids. V lost 7 bases and J 6 bases, leaving 8 bases between the germline ends. Germline CDR1 MNHEY, CDR2 SVGEGT. This CDR3 reads CASTRADTQYL. The CDR3, as DNA: TGTGCCAGCACCAGGGCTGATACGCAGTATTTG.

This clonotype was detected ten times or more. The CDR3 protein is CASSYGDRGDEKLFF. The CDR3 DNA reads as TGTGCCAGCAGTTATGGGGACAGGGGGGATGAAAAACTGTTTTTT. The gene calls are TRBV6-5 and TRBJ1-4, with 11 bases aligning to TRBD1. After removal of 3 bases from V and 6 bases from J, the junction contained 3 bases not matched to a gene. The CDR3 has 15 amino acids. Looked up from germline, CDR1 is MNHEY and CDR2 is SVGAGI.